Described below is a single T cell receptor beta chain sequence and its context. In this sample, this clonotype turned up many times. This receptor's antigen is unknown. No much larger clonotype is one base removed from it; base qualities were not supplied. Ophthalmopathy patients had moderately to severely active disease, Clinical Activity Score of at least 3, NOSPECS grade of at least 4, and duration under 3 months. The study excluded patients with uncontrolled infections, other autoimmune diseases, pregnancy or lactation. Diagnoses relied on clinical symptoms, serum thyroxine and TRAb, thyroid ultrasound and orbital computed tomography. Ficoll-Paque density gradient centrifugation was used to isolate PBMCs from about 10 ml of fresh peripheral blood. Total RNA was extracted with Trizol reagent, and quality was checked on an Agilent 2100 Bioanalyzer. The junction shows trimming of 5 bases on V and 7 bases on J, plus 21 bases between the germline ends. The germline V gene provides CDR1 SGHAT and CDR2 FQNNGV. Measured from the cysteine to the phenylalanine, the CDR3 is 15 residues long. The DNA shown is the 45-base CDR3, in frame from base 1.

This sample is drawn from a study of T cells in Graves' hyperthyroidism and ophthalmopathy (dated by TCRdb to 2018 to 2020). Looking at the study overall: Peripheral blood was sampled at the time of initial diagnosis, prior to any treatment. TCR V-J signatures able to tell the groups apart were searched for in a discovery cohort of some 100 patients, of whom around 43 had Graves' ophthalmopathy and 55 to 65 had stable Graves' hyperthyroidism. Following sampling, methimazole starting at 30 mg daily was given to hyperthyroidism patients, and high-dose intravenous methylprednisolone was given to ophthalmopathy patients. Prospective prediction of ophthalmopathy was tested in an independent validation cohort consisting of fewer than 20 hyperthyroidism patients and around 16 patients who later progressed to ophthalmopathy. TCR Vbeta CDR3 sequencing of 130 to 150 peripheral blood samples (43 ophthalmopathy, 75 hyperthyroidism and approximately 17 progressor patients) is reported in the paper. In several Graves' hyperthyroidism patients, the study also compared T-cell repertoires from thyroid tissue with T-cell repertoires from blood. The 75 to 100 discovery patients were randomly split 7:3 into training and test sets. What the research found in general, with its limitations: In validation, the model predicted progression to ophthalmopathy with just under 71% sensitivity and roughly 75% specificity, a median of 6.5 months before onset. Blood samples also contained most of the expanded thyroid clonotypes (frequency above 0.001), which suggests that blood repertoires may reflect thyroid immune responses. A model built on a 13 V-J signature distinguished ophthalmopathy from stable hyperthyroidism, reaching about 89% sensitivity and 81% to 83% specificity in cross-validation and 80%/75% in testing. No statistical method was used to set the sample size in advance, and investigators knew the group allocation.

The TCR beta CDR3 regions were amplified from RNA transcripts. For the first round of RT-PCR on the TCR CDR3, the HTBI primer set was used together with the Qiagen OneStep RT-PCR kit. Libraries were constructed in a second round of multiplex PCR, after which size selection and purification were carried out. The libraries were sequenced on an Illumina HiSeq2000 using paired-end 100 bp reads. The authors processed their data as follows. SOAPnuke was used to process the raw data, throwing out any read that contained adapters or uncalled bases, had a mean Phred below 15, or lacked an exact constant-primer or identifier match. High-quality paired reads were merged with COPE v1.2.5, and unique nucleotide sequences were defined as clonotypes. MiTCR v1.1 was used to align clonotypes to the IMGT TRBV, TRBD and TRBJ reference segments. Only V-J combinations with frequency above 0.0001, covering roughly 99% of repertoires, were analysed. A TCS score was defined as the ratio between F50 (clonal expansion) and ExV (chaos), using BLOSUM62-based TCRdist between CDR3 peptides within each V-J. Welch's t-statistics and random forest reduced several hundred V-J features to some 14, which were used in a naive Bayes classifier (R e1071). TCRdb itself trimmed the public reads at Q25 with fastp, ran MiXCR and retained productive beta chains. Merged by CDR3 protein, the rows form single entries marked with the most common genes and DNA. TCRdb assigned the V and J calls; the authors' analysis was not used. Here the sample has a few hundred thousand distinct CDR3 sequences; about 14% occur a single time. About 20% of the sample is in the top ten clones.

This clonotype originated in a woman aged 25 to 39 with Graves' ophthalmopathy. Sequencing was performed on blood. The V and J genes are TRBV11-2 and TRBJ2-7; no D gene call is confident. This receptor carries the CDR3 CASSPSDPGTDEQYF. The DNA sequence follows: TGTGCCAGCAGCCCCTCCGACCCGGGTACGGATGAGCAGTACTTC.